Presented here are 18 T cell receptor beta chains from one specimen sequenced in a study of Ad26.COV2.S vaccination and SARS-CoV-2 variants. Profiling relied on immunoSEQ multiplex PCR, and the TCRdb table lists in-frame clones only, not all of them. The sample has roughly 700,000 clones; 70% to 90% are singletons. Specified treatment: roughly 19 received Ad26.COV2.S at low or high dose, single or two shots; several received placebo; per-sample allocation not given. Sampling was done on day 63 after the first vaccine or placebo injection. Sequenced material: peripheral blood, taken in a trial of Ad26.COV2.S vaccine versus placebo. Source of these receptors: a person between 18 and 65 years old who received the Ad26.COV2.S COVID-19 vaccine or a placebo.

The CDR3: CASSQVGAGELFF. DNA for the CDR3: TGTGCCAGCAGCCAAGTAGGGGCAGGGGAGCTGTTTTTT. The chain joins TRBV4-2 to TRBJ2-2; TRBD1 might be the D (5 bases). This CDR3 region has 13 residues. The germline V gene has CDR1 LGHNA and CDR2 YNFKEQ. Trimming removed 1 base at V and 8 bases at J, with 8 bases between.

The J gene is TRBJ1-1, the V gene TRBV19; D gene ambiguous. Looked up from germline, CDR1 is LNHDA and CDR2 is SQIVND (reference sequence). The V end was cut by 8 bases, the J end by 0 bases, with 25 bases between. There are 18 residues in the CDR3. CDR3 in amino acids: CASGPLPGPRALNTEAFF. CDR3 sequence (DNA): TGTGCCAGTGGTCCCCTTCCGGGCCCCCGGGCCCTGAACACTGAAGCTTTCTTT. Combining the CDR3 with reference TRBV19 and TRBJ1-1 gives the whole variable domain DGGITQSPKYLFRKEGQNVTLSCEQNLNHDAMYWYRQDPGQGLRLIYYSQIVNDFQKGDIAEGYSVSREKKESFPLTVTSAQKNPTAFYLCASGPLPGPRALNTEAFFGQGTRLTVV.

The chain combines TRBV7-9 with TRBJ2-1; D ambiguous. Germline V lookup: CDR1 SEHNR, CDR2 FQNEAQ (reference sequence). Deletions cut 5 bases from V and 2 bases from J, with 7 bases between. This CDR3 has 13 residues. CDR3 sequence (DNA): TGTGCCAGCAGCAAGACAACCTACAATGAGCAGTTCTTC. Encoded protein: CASSKTTYNEQFF.

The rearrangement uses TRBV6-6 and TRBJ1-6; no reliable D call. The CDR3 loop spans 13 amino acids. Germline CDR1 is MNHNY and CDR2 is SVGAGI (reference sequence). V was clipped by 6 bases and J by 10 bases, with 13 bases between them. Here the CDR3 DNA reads TGTGCCAGCAGAGGACTGGCGGACTCACCCCTCCACTTT. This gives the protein CASRGLADSPLHF.

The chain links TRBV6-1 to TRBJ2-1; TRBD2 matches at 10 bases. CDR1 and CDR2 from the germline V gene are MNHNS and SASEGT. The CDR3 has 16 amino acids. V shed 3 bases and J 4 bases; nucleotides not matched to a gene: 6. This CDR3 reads CASSDLAGALYNEQFF. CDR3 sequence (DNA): TGTGCCAGCAGTGATCTAGCGGGGGCCCTTTACAATGAGCAGTTCTTC.

CDR3 DNA sequence: TGCGCCAGCAGCTTGGACAGGGAAGATGGGACCCAGTACTTC. Translated, it gives CASSLDREDGTQYF. The chain is built from TRBV5-1 and TRBJ2-5; TRBD1 might be the D (6 bases). Germline V CDR1 and CDR2: SGHRS, YFSETQ. The CDR3 totals 14 residues. V gave up 0 bases and J gave up 7 bases, with 13 bases separating them.

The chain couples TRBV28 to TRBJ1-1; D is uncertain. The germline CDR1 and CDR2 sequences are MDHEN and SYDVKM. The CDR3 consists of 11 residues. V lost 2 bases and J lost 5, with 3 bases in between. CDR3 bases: TGTGCCAGCAGTTTACTTACTGAAGCTTTCTTT. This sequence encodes CASSLLTEAFF.

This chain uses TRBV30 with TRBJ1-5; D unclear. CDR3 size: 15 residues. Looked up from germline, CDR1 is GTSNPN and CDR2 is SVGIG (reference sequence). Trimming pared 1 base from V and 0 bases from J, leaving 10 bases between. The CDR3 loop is CAWSGDNDSNQPQHF. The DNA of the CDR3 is TGTGCCTGGAGTGGAGACAATGATAGCAATCAGCCCCAGCATTTT.

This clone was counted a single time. CDR3 bases: TGTGCCAGCAGCGGACTAGCGGGAGGGTCCTACAATGAGCAGTTCTTC. This translates into CASSGLAGGSYNEQFF. The V and J genes are TRBV7-9 and TRBJ2-1; 15 bases line up with TRBD2. Trimming took 5 bases from V and 1 from J; bases not matched to a gene: 0. The CDR3 consists of 16 residues. Per the germline V gene, CDR1 is SEHNR and CDR2 is FQNEAQ (reference sequence).

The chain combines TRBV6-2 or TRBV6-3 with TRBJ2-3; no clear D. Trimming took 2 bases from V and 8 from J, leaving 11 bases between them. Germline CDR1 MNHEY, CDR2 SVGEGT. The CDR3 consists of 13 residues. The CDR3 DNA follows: TGTGCCAGCAGTTACCCTGTGGCCTTTACGCAGTATTTT. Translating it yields CASSYPVAFTQYF.

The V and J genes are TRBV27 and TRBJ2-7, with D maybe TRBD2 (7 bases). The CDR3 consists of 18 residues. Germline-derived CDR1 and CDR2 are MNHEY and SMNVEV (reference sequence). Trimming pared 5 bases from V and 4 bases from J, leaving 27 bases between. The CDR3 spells CASSPPRCGGWVLYEQYF. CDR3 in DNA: TGTGCCAGCAGTCCCCCCCGTTGCGGGGGCTGGGTTCTTTACGAGCAGTACTTC.

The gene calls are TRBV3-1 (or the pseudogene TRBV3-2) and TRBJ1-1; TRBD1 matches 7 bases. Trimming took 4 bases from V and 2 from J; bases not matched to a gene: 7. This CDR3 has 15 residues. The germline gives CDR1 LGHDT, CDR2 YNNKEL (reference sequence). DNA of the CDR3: TGTGCCAGCAGCCTCGACAGGGTGGTTAACACTGAAGCTTTCTTT. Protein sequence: CASSLDRVVNTEAFF.

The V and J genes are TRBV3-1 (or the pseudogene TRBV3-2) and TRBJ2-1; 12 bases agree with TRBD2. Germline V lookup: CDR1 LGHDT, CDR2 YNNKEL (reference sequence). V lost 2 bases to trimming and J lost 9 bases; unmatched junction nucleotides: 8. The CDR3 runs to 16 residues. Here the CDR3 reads CASSQRLAGVGTEQFF. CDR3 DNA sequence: TGTGCCAGCAGCCAACGACTAGCGGGAGTCGGAACTGAGCAGTTCTTC.

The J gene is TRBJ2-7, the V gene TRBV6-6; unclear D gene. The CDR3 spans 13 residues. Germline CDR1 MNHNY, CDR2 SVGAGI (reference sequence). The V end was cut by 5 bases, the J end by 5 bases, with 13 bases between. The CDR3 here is CASSPRLANEQYF. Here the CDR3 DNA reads TGTGCCAGCAGTCCTAGGCTCGCGAACGAGCAGTACTTC.

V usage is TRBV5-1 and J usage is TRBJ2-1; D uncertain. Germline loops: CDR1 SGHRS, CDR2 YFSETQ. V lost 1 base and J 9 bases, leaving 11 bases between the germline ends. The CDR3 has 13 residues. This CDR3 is CASSLLEGGEQFF. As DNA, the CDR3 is TGCGCCAGCAGCTTGTTGGAAGGTGGTGAGCAGTTCTTC.

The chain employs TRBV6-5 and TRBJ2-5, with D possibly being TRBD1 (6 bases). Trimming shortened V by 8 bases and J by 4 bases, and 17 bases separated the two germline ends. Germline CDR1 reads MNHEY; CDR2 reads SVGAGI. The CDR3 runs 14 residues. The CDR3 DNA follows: TGTGCCAGCCAGCATCCCGGGACAAGAGAGACCCAGTACTTC. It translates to CASQHPGTRETQYF.

The CDR3 region is CASSPTMSLAGVYEQYF. CDR3 in DNA: TGTGCCAGCTCACCGACGATGTCACTAGCGGGAGTCTACGAGCAGTACTTC. The rearrangement joins TRBV18 to TRBJ2-7; the match to TRBD2 covers 11 bases. The germline V gene encodes CDR1 KGHSH and CDR2 LQKENI. The CDR3 spans 17 residues. J gave up 3 bases and V 3 bases, and 10 bases lay outside the gene matches.

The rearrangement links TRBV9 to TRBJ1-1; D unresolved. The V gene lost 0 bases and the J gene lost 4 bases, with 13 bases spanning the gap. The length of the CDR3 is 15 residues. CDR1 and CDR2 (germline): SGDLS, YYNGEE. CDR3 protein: CASSVVGTRGTEAFF. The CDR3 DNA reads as TGTGCCAGCAGCGTAGTGGGCACCCGAGGCACTGAAGCTTTCTTT.